This passage covers 7 T cell receptor beta chains from one sample sequenced in a study of T cell responses to AZD1222 COVID-19 vaccine. Here immunoSEQ multiplex PCR was the method, and the copy in TCRdb shows in-frame clones only, minus some. The sample lists 150,000 or so clones; roughly nine tenths were seen once. The sample consisted of peripheral blood, taken on day 0 of AZD1222 vaccination. These receptors originate from an adult in good health.

The rearrangement uses TRBV7-2 and TRBJ2-2; D ambiguous. V lost 2 bases and J 1 base, leaving 5 bases between the germline ends. The CDR3 runs 14 residues. The germline V gene has CDR1 SGHTA and CDR2 FQGNSA. CDR3 DNA: TGTGCCAGCAGCTTAAATTGGAACACCGGGGAGCTGTTTTTT. Protein sequence: CASSLNWNTGELFF.

The chain couples TRBV9 to TRBJ1-1; 8 nucleotides line up with TRBD1. The length of the CDR3 is 15 residues. Germline V gene lookup returns CDR1 SGDLS and CDR2 YYNGEE. Trimming removed 5 bases from V and 6 bases from J; junction bases left unmatched: 12. CDR3 region: CASSPTSGGASEAFF. The DNA for the CDR3 is TGTGCCAGCAGTCCAACATCAGGGGGCGCATCTGAAGCTTTCTTT.

The chain is built from TRBV2 and TRBJ2-1, with 8 bases fitting TRBD2. CDR1 SNHLY and CDR2 FYNNEI come from the germline V gene. The CDR3 sequence is 13 residues long. The J segment lost 6 bases and the V segment lost 10 bases, leaving 8 bases of the junction unmatched. CDR3 bases: TGTGCCACCAAGCGGGAGCCCCCCAATGAGCAGTTCTTC. Protein sequence: CATKREPPNEQFF.

This CDR3 is CASSKPNTEAFF. The CDR3 DNA is TGTGCCAGCTCAAAGCCGAACACTGAAGCTTTCTTT. The V and J genes are TRBV18 and TRBJ1-1; no definite D call. There are 12 residues in the CDR3. CDR1 is KGHSH and CDR2 is LQKENI in the germline V gene. The V gene lost 5 bases and the J gene lost 1 base, with 5 bases spanning the gap. The whole variable domain, remainder taken from reference TRBV18 and TRBJ1-1, is NAGVMQNPRHLVRRRGQEARLRCSPMKGHSHVYWYRQLPEEGLKFMVYLQKENIIDESGMPKERFSAEFPKEGPSILRIQQVVRGDSAAYFCASSKPNTEAFFGQGTRLTVV.

This chain joins TRBV5-5 and TRBJ1-4; 8 positions match TRBD1. The J segment lost 4 bases and the V segment lost 0 bases, leaving 8 bases of the junction unmatched. This CDR3 contains 17 residues. Germline CDR1 reads SGHKS; CDR2 reads YYEKEE (reference sequence). The CDR3 DNA sequence: TGTGCCAGCAGCTTGGCCGTGACAGGGGTTGGTAATGAAAAACTGTTTTTT. Amino acids: CASSLAVTGVGNEKLFF.

Only one count was recorded for this clone. Mismatch with germline at one junction end may stem from a read error. The chain employs TRBV27 and TRBJ2-1, with unresolved D. Germline CDR1 reads MNHEY; CDR2 reads SMNVEV (reference sequence). This CDR3 has 8 residues. The CDR3 sequence: CASTGPLF. CDR3 DNA sequence: TGTGCCAGCACCGGGCCTCTCTTC.

The V call is TRBV19, the J call TRBJ1-1, with D perhaps TRBD1 (5 bases). The CDR3 has 14 residues. V was trimmed by 1 base and J by 6 bases, leaving 12 bases between them. Germline V gene data show CDR1 as LNHDA and CDR2 as SQIVND (reference sequence). CDR3 residues: CASSIGQGFAEAFF. In nucleotides, the CDR3 is TGTGCCAGTAGTATAGGTCAGGGTTTCGCTGAAGCTTTCTTT.